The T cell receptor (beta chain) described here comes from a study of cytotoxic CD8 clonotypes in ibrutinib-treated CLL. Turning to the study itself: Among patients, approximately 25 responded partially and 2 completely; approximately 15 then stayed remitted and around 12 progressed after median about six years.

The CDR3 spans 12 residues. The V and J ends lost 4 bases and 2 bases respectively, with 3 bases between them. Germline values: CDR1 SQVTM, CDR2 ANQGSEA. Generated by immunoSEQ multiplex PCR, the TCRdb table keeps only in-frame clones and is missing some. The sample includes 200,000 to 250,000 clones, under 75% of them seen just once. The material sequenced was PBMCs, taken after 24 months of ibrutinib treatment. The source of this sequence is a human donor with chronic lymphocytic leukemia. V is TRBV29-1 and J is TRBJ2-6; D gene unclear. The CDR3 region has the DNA TGCAGCGTTGTTACTGGGGCCAACGTCCTGACTTTC. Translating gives CSVVTGANVLTF.